Presented here are 25 T cell receptor beta chains from one specimen sequenced in a study of CD8 T cells in Susac syndrome. An amount of RNA that ranged from roughly 0.5 to 1 ug was reverse transcribed with random hexamers. TCRdb analysed the immunoSEQ multiplex PCR reads with MiXCR anew, one entry per CDR3 protein. This table has roughly 330,000 distinct CDR3 sequences, under 95% appearing once. The specimen sequenced was CD4+ T cells from PBMCs. The source of these receptors is a human donor with multiple sclerosis.

The V call is TRBV11-2, the J call TRBJ2-3, with 9 positions matching TRBD1. The germline CDR1 and CDR2 sequences are SGHAT and FQNNGV. J lost 4 bases, V lost 3 bases, and 11 bases had no gene match. The CDR3 loop spans 17 amino acids. The CDR3, as DNA: TGTGCCAGCAGCTTTGGAGTCGGGACAGGGATACCAGATACGCAGTATTTT. Translation: CASSFGVGTGIPDTQYF. Combining the CDR3 with reference TRBV11-2 and TRBJ2-3 gives the whole variable domain EAGVAQSPRYKIIEKRQSVAFWCNPISGHATLYWYQQILGQGPKLLIQFQNNGVVDDSQLPKDRFSAERLKGVDSTLKIQPAKLEDSAVYLCASSFGVGTGIPDTQYFGPGTRLTVL.

The chain carries TRBV7-9 and TRBJ1-1; TRBD1 agrees at 7 bases. The CDR3 extends over 15 amino acids. Germline V gene sequence: CDR1 SEHNR, CDR2 FQNEAQ (reference sequence). With 5 bases clipped from V and 1 base from J, the junction kept 7 bases outside the gene matches. This CDR3 is CASSPHRGGNTEAFF. CDR3 sequence (DNA): TGTGCCAGCAGCCCGCACAGGGGAGGGAACACTGAAGCTTTCTTT.

For the CDR3, the DNA is TGCGCCAGTGCTGTTGGCCGGGGGGGCTCCTACAATGAGCAGTTCTTC. This codes for CASAVGRGGSYNEQFF. This rearrangement joins TRBV5-1 to TRBJ2-1, with TRBD2 matching 8 bases. The germline V gene encodes CDR1 SGHRS and CDR2 YFSETQ. This CDR3 region has 16 residues. J was trimmed by 0 bases and V by 8 bases; bases with no gene match: 10.

The V and J genes are TRBV12-5 and TRBJ2-1; 9 bases fit TRBD2. The CDR3 is 14 amino acids. With 1 base clipped from V and 8 bases from J, the junction kept 3 bases outside the gene matches. The germline gives CDR1 LGHNT, CDR2 FRNRAP. In nucleotides, the CDR3 is TGTGCTAGTGGTTTGGGAAGACTAGCGGATGAGCAGTTCTTC. Translating gives CASGLGRLADEQFF.

V and J are TRBV30 and TRBJ2-1; D might be TRBD2 (6 bases). This CDR3 region has 14 residues. CDR1 GTSNPN and CDR2 SVGIG come from the germline V gene (reference sequence). The V gene lost 5 bases and the J gene lost 0 bases, with 11 bases spanning the gap. CDR3 coding DNA: TGTGCCTGGGACTCGGGAGTCTCCTACAATGAGCAGTTCTTC. Its translation is CAWDSGVSYNEQFF.

The chain is built from TRBV6-5 and TRBJ1-2; D remains ambiguous. Germline CDR1 is MNHEY and CDR2 is SVGAGI. V was trimmed by 6 bases and J by 2 bases, leaving 16 bases between them. The CDR3 has 15 residues. The CDR3 bases are TGTGCCAGCAGCGTGACTATGGGATTAAACTATGGCTACACCTTC. This codes for CASSVTMGLNYGYTF.

The chain has TRBV7-9 and TRBJ2-6; D tentatively reads TRBD1 or TRBD2 (5 bases each). This CDR3 is 18 amino acids long. V was trimmed by 5 bases and J by 2 bases, leaving 19 bases between them. Germline lookup yields CDR1 SEHNR and CDR2 FQNEAQ (reference sequence). The CDR3 loop is CASSRGVARGTGANVLTF. The DNA of the CDR3 is TGTGCCAGCAGCCGGGGTGTAGCGAGGGGCACTGGGGCCAACGTCCTGACTTTC.

This clonotype turned up a few times. This chain joins TRBV30 and TRBJ1-5; D remains ambiguous. This CDR3 spans 14 amino acids. V was shortened by 0 bases and J by 2 bases, with 8 bases between the two germline ends. Germline loops: CDR1 GTSNPN, CDR2 SVGIG (reference sequence). The DNA for the CDR3 is TGTGCCTGGAGTGTGGGCCTAGGCAATCAGCCCCAGCATTTT. This translates into CAWSVGLGNQPQHF.

V usage is TRBV7-9 and J usage is TRBJ1-1, with TRBD1 identical over 8 bases. Germline trimming cut 10 bases from V and 6 bases from J; bases unmatched to any gene: 22. This CDR3 is built from 17 residues. Germline V gene lookup returns CDR1 SEHNR and CDR2 FQNEAQ (reference sequence). CDR3 sequence reads: CAIHLMSTDREVSEAFF. The CDR3 coding sequence is TGTGCCATCCACTTAATGTCTACGGACAGGGAGGTCTCTGAAGCTTTCTTT.

This rearrangement joins TRBV20-1 to TRBJ2-1; 9 bases align to TRBD2. After removal of 3 bases from V and 5 bases from J, the junction contained 5 bases not matched to a gene. Germline assignment: CDR1 DFQATT and CDR2 SNEGSKA (reference sequence). CDR3 size: 14 residues. CDR3 nucleotide sequence: TGCAGTGCTAGTTTCGAGCGGGGGGACAATGAGCAGTTCTTC. Protein sequence: CSASFERGDNEQFF.

The chain has TRBV11-2 and TRBJ1-2; D gene unclear. Looked up from germline, CDR1 is SGHAT and CDR2 is FQNNGV. V was trimmed by 2 bases and J by 4 bases, leaving 5 bases between them. This CDR3 is 12 amino acids long. CDR3 bases: TGTGCCAGCAGCTTAACCATCTATGGCTACACCTTC. Translation gives CASSLTIYGYTF.

In its sample, this clonotype was seen once. The V call is TRBV4-2, the J call TRBJ1-4, with D unresolved. With 0 bases removed from V and 0 bases from J, the gap between germline ends came to 11 bases. The germline V gene has CDR1 LGHNA and CDR2 YNFKEQ. The length of the CDR3 is 17 residues. CDR3 amino acids: CASSQETGMATNEKLFF. CDR3 nucleotides: TGTGCCAGCAGCCAAGAAACGGGGATGGCAACTAATGAAAAACTGTTTTTT.

The chain has TRBV10-3 and TRBJ1-2; D gene uncertain. The length of the CDR3 is 14 residues. V gave up 3 bases and J gave up 5 bases, with 13 bases separating them. Germline V CDR1 and CDR2: ENHRY, SYGVKD. CDR3 sequence (DNA): TGTGCCATCAGTGACTCTCCCCTCGAGTATGGCTACACCTTC. The encoded protein is CAISDSPLEYGYTF.

V and J are TRBV20-1 and TRBJ2-4; 7 positions match TRBD1. J lost 6 bases, V lost 4 bases, and 6 bases had no gene match. This CDR3 has 13 residues. Germline assignment: CDR1 DFQATT and CDR2 SNEGSKA (reference sequence). This CDR3 reads CSANTGAGNIQYF. The CDR3 coding sequence is TGCAGTGCTAATACAGGGGCCGGAAACATTCAGTACTTC.

The chain carries TRBV23-1 and TRBJ2-1; 12 positions agree with TRBD2. TRBV23-1 counts as an open reading frame of uncertain function. This CDR3 contains 23 residues. The ends lost 0 bases at V and 4 bases at J; junction bases unmatched: 22. The CDR3: CASSQSRGILTSGSLAVYNEQFF. The CDR3 coding sequence is TGCGCCAGCAGTCAATCTAGGGGGATTTTGACTAGCGGGAGCCTGGCGGTTTACAATGAGCAGTTCTTC.

The rearrangement joins TRBV5-6 to TRBJ1-3; tentative D call: TRBD1 (6 bases). Germline V CDR1 and CDR2: SGHDT, YYEEEE. Trimming cost V 0 bases and J 0 bases, with 13 bases left between them. This CDR3 region has 17 residues. The DNA of the CDR3 is TGTGCCAGCAGCTTGGTGCCCAGGGGTTCCTCTGGAAACACCATATATTTT. This codes for CASSLVPRGSSGNTIYF.

The chain has TRBV29-1 and TRBJ2-7; D not resolved. The CDR3 contains 15 residues. Per the germline V gene, CDR1 is SQVTM and CDR2 is ANQGSEA. V was trimmed by 1 base and J by 2 bases, leaving 15 bases between them. The CDR3 spells CSVEGQLGRPYEQYF. Written as DNA, the CDR3 is TGCAGCGTTGAAGGCCAGCTCGGACGGCCCTACGAGCAGTACTTC.

This chain uses TRBV3-1 with TRBJ2-5; a weak D match, TRBD2 (6 bases). Germline V lookup: CDR1 LGHDT, CDR2 YNNKEL (reference sequence). The V gene lost 0 bases and the J gene lost 1 base, with 12 bases spanning the gap. CDR3 length equals 16 residues. The CDR3: CASSQDLSSGQETQYF. For the CDR3, the DNA is TGTGCCAGCAGCCAAGATCTTAGTAGCGGCCAAGAGACCCAGTACTTC.

The chain uses TRBV14 and TRBJ1-1; no definite D call. V was clipped by 0 bases and J by 1 base, with 9 bases between them. The V gene's germline CDR1 is SGHDN and CDR2 FVKESK. This CDR3 region has 15 residues. CDR3 in amino acids: CASSQDRLQNTEAFF. CDR3 DNA sequence: TGTGCCAGCAGCCAAGACAGGCTCCAGAACACTGAAGCTTTCTTT.

The V call is TRBV19, the J call TRBJ1-5; 8 nucleotides align to TRBD1. Germline lookup yields CDR1 LNHDA and CDR2 SQIVND (reference sequence). The CDR3 spans 16 residues. V lost 3 bases to trimming and J lost 0 bases; unmatched junction nucleotides: 4. The CDR3 DNA sequence: TGTGCCAGTAGTATCGGGACAGGCCATAGCAATCAGCCCCAGCATTTT. Translating it yields CASSIGTGHSNQPQHF.

A remark on this clonotype: The junction and the germline gene differ at one end; a read error may be behind it. The chain is built from TRBV19 and TRBJ1-5, with 12 bases fitting TRBD1. Per the germline V gene, CDR1 is LNHDA and CDR2 is SQIVND (reference sequence). The CDR3 loop spans 14 amino acids. The CDR3 reads CASSIDVRDRGPSF. The CDR3 bases are TGTGCCAGTAGTATAGATGTCCGGGACAGGGGGCCCAGTTTT.

This clonotype was recorded only once. This chain uses TRBV12-3 or TRBV12-4 with TRBJ2-5; D assignment may be TRBD1 or TRBD2 (6 bases each). V was cut by 4 bases and J by 2 bases, with 11 bases left in between. This CDR3 is 14 amino acids long. CDR3: CASSSRGAQETQYF. The CDR3 region has the DNA TGTGCCAGCAGTTCTAGGGGGGCGCAAGAGACCCAGTACTTC.

J is TRBJ1-2 and V is TRBV2, with D hard to call. This CDR3 region has 15 residues. Germline values: CDR1 SNHLY, CDR2 FYNNEI. V lost 6 bases and J lost 4, with 18 bases in between. The CDR3 bases are TGTGCCAGCAGAGCCCCAGGCGGATCCAGCTATGGCTACACCTTC. It yields the protein CASRAPGGSSYGYTF.

The chain uses TRBV5-6 and TRBJ2-7, with a possible D match to TRBD2 (6 bases). V gave up 0 bases and J gave up 9 bases, with 16 bases separating them. CDR1 is SGHDT and CDR2 is YYEEEE in the germline V gene. The CDR3 is made up of 14 amino acids. CDR3 DNA sequence: TGTGCCAGCAGCTTGGGCGGACTATCCCCCGGGCAGTACTTC. Translation gives CASSLGGLSPGQYF.

The CDR3 region is CASSFSRRDGRSSLGVLHF. The CDR3 region has the DNA TGTGCCAGCAGCTTTTCGCGCCGGGATGGTCGATCATCCCTCGGAGTCCTCCACTTT. The gene calls are TRBV7-2 and TRBJ1-6; D is unclear. The CDR3 consists of 19 residues. V lost 3 bases, J lost 15 bases, and 33 bases lay in between. Germline V gene sequence: CDR1 SGHTA, CDR2 FQGNSA.